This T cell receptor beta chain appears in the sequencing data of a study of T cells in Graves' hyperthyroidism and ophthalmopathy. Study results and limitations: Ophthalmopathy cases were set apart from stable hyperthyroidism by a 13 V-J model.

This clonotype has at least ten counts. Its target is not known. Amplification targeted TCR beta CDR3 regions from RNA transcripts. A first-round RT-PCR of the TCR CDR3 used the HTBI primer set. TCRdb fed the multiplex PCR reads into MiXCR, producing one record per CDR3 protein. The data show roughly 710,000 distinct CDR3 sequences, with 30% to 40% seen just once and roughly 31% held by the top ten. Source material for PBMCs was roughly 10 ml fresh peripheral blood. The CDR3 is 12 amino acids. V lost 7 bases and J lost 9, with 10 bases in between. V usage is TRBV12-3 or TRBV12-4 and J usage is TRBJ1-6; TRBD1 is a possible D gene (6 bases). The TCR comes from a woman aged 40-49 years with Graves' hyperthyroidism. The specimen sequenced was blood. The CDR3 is CASNLQGSPLHF. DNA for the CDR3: TGTGCCAGCAACCTACAGGGTTCACCCCTCCACTTT.